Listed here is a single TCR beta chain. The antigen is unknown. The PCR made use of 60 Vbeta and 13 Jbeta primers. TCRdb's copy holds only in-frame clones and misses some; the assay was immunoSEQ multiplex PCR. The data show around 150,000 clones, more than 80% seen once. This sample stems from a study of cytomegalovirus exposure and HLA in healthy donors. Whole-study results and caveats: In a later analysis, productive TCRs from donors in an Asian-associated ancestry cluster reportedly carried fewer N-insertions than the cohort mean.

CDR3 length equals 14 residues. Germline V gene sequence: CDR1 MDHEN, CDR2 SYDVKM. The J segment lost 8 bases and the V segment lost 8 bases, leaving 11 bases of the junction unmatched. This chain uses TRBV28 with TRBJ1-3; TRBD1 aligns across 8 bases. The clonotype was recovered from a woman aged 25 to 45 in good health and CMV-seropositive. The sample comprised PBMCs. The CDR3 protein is CASCDRGIGYTIYF. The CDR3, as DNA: TGTGCCAGCTGTGACAGGGGAATCGGATACACCATATATTTT.